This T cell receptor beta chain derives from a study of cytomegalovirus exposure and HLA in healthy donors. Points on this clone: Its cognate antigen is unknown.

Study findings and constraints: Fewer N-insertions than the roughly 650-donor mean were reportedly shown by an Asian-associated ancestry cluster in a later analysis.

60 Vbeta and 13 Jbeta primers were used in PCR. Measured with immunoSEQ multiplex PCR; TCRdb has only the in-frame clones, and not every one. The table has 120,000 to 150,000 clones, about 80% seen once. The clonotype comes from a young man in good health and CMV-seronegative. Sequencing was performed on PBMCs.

The CDR3 DNA reads as TGCAGCGTTGTCCCAACGGAAGGGACAAGGGATGAACTCGGGGAGCTGTTTTTT. This gives the protein CSVVPTEGTRDELGELFF. V is TRBV29-1 and J is TRBJ2-2; tentative D call: TRBD1 (6 bases). The CDR3 loop spans 18 amino acids. From germline, CDR1 is SQVTM and CDR2 ANQGSEA. V gave up 4 bases and J gave up 7 bases, with 28 bases separating them.